The sequence of this T cell receptor beta chain was determined in a study of OX40 agonist ivuxolimab in advanced cancers. The overall study: Treatment of patients was with ivuxolimab, an agonistic anti-OX40 (CD134) antibody. Partial responses were recorded for three patients, including one with hepatocellular carcinoma and two with cutaneous melanoma. Points from the study as a whole: Specificity for antigen went undetermined in the expanded peripheral T cells.

Germline V gives CDR1 SNHLY, CDR2 FYNNEI. CDR3 length equals 18 residues. V lost 6 bases and J lost 0, with 23 bases in between. Concerning this clone: Antigen: not known.

Profiled with immunoSEQ multiplex PCR; TCRdb holds only in-frame clones, not every one. Among tens of thousands of clones, approximately 90% were seen once, and the ten largest hold about 17%. The V and J genes are TRBV2 and TRBJ1-2; D ambiguous. The sequencing here drew on CD4+ or CD8+ T cells sorted from blood, taken in a trial of the OX40 agonist ivuxolimab. The clonotype was recovered from an adult with an advanced solid tumor such as melanoma, head and neck, liver or kidney cancer. For the CDR3, the DNA is TGTGCCAGCAGCCCCTCCGCAGAGGGCTCCATCCCTAACTATGGCTACACCTTC. Its protein is CASSPSAEGSIPNYGYTF.